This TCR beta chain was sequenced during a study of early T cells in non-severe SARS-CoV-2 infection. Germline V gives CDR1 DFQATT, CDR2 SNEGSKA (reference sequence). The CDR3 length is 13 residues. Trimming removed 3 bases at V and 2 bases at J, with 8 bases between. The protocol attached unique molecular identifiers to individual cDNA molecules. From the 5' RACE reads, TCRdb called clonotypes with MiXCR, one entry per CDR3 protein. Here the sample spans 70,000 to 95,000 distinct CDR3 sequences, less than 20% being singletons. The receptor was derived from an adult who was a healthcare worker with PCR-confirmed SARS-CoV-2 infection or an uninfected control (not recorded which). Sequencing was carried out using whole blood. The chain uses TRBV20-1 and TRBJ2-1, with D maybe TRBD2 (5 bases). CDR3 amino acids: CSARSSPYNEQFF. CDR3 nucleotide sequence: TGCAGTGCTAGGTCTAGCCCCTACAATGAGCAGTTCTTC.